This T cell receptor (beta chain) was found in a study of technical replicates of blood from a handful of donors. V shed 8 bases, J shed 5 bases, and the junction held 8 bases outside the gene matches. The CDR3 consists of 13 residues. Germline V gene lookup returns CDR1 MNHNS and CDR2 SASEGT. The repertoire was sequenced with immunoSEQ multiplex PCR; TCRdb's copy has only in-frame clones and lacks some. The sample holds about 62,000 clones, roughly nine tenths seen once. This chain uses TRBV6-1 with TRBJ2-7; 8 nucleotides line up with TRBD1. This receptor was taken from a human donor in good health. Some clones in this sample may be carry-over from other donors' samples. Material: PBMCs. CDR3 sequence (DNA): TGTGCCAGCGACATCAGGGGGCACGACGAGCAGTACTTC. It encodes CASDIRGHDEQYF.